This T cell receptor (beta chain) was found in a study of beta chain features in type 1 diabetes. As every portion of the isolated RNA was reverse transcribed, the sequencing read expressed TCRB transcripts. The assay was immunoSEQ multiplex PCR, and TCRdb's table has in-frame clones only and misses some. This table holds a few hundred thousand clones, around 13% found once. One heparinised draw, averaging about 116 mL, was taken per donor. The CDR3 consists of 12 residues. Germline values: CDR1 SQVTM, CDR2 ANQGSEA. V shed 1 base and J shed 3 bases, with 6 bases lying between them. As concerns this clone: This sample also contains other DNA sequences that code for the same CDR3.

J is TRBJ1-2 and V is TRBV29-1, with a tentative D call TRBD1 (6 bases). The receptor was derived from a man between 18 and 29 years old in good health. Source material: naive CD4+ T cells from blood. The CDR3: CSVEGTDYGYTF. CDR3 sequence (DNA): TGCAGCGTTGAAGGGACAGACTATGGCTACACCTTC.